The clone carrying this TCR beta chain was observed at least ten times. TCRdb fed the 5' RACE reads into MiXCR, producing one record per CDR3 protein. The table lists tens of thousands of distinct CDR3 sequences, under 5.5% of them singletons. The source of the sample is a study of early T cells in non-severe SARS-CoV-2 infection. CDR1 is MRHNA, CDR2 SNTAGT, per germline. J was trimmed by 2 bases and V by 5 bases; bases with no gene match: 3. This CDR3 has 14 residues. This sequence joins TRBV6-4 and TRBJ2-3; 8 bases are a match to TRBD2. Sequencing was done on a sample of whole blood. This TCR came from an adult who was a healthcare worker with PCR-confirmed SARS-CoV-2 infection or an uninfected control (not recorded which). Here the CDR3 DNA reads TGTGCCAGCAGTAGCGGGGGAGACACAGATACGCAGTATTTT. Amino acid sequence: CASSSGGDTDTQYF.